Shown below are 13 T cell receptor beta chains from a single sample sequenced in a study of T cells in tumors after PD-1 blockade. Measured with immunoSEQ multiplex PCR; TCRdb has only the in-frame clones, and not every one. The data contain fewer than 40,000 clones, approximately 73% of them singletons. Source: PBMCs, taken after anti-PD-1 treatment. The receptor source for this set is a human donor with basal cell carcinoma.

The chain employs TRBV5-1 and TRBJ2-1; TRBD2 matches 12 bases. Germline V lookup: CDR1 SGHRS, CDR2 YFSETQ. The CDR3 contains 16 residues. With 2 bases clipped from V and 9 bases from J, the junction kept 9 bases outside the gene matches. The chain's CDR3 is CASSFILAGGSVEQFF. DNA of the CDR3: TGCGCCAGCAGCTTTATTCTAGCGGGAGGGAGTGTTGAGCAGTTCTTC.

The chain carries TRBV7-2 and TRBJ2-7; D is unresolved. The V gene's germline CDR1 is SGHTA and CDR2 FQGNSA. The CDR3 runs 15 residues. V was trimmed by 2 bases and J by 4 bases, leaving 15 bases between them. CDR3 sequence (DNA): TGTGCCAGCAGCTTATATTGGACGGAGAATTACGAGCAGTACTTC. Amino acids: CASSLYWTENYEQYF.

The CDR3 sequence: CASSQGDLPTDTQYF. CDR3 in DNA: TGTGCCAGCAGCCAGGGGGACTTACCCACAGATACGCAGTATTTT. The chain couples TRBV3-1 (or the pseudogene TRBV3-2) to TRBJ2-3; possible D gene TRBD2, 6 bases. The CDR3 has 15 amino acids. Germline loops: CDR1 LGHDT, CDR2 YNNKEL (reference sequence). V was pared by 3 bases and J by 2 bases, with 12 bases between.

By sample fraction, this clone is medium-sized. The CDR3 region has the DNA TGTGCCAGCAGCTTTGGGCGGGACGTCAATCAGCCCCAGCATTTT. As protein: CASSFGRDVNQPQHF. V and J are TRBV7-6 and TRBJ1-5, with D perhaps TRBD1 (5 bases). Germline-derived CDR1 and CDR2 are SGHVS and FNYEAQ. V was pared by 3 bases and J by 3 bases, with 12 bases between. This CDR3 comprises 15 residues.

This clone was detected a few times. The rearrangement uses TRBV4-3 and TRBJ1-4, with 7 bases that match TRBD1. This CDR3 is 14 amino acids long. From germline, CDR1 is LGHNA and CDR2 YSLEER. The V and J ends lost 1 base and 6 bases, in that order; junction bases with no gene match: 2. CDR3 in amino acids: CASSQGQGYEKLFF. CDR3 nucleotide sequence: TGCGCCAGCAGCCAAGGACAGGGATATGAAAAACTGTTTTTT.

This sequence joins TRBV29-1 and TRBJ2-7; 8 bases are a match to TRBD1. The J segment lost 6 bases and the V segment lost 7 bases, leaving 8 bases of the junction unmatched. CDR3 size: 12 residues. CDR1 SQVTM and CDR2 ANQGSEA come from the germline V gene. The CDR3 region is CSASTTGGEQYF. DNA for the CDR3: TGCAGCGCTTCCACCACAGGGGGCGAGCAGTACTTC.

This clone occurred a few times. V usage is TRBV4-3 and J usage is TRBJ1-3; D perhaps matches TRBD1 (5 bases). CDR1 and CDR2 from the germline V gene are LGHNA and YSLEER. The CDR3 has 16 residues. V was pared by 0 bases and J by 0 bases, with 9 bases between. The CDR3: CASSQDRTGSGNTIYF. The CDR3 DNA reads TGCGCCAGCAGCCAAGATCGAACAGGCTCTGGAAACACCATATATTTT.

This clone was seen just once. V and J are TRBV24-1 and TRBJ2-1; 12 positions match TRBD2. With V trimmed by 3 bases and J by 5 bases, 4 bases remained unmatched. The CDR3 consists of 16 residues. Germline CDR1 is KGHDR and CDR2 is SFDVKD. CDR3 sequence reads: CATSDVTSGGDNEQFF. The CDR3 DNA follows: TGTGCCACCAGTGATGTGACTAGCGGGGGAGACAATGAGCAGTTCTTC.

The rearrangement uses TRBV5-6 and TRBJ2-7; possible D gene TRBD2, 6 bases. Per the germline V gene, CDR1 is SGHDT and CDR2 is YYEEEE. This CDR3 contains 15 residues. The germline V and J ends were trimmed by 0 bases and 3 bases, with 13 bases remaining between them. Here the CDR3 reads CASSLAPSGGYEQYF. CDR3 sequence (DNA): TGTGCCAGCAGCTTGGCCCCCTCCGGGGGCTACGAGCAGTACTTC. The full variable domain, with the rest looked up from reference TRBV5-6 and TRBJ2-7, is DAGVTQSPTHLIKTRGQQVTLRCSPKSGHDTVSWYQQALGQGPQFIFQYYEEEERQRGNFPDRFSGHQFPNYSSELNVNALLLGDSALYLCASSLAPSGGYEQYFGPGTRLTVT.

The chain recombines TRBV12-5 with TRBJ2-3; D is unclear. Germline V gene lookup returns CDR1 LGHNT and CDR2 FRNRAP. Trimming took off 7 bases at V and 3 bases at J, with 26 bases between the two ends. The CDR3 is made up of 18 amino acids. This CDR3 reads CASAPFTPYADGTDTQYF. For the CDR3, the DNA is TGTGCTAGTGCCCCGTTTACCCCTTACGCGGACGGAACAGATACGCAGTATTTT. The whole variable domain, filled in from reference TRBV12-5 and TRBJ2-3, reads DARVTQTPRHKVTEMGQEVTMRCQPILGHNTVFWYRQTMMQGLELLAYFRNRAPLDDSGMPKDRFSAEMPDATLATLKIQPSEPRDSAVYFCASAPFTPYADGTDTQYFGPGTRLTVL.

This chain connects TRBV19 to TRBJ1-4; tentative D call: TRBD1 (5 bases). CDR3 length: 13 amino acids. Germline V gives CDR1 LNHDA, CDR2 SQIVND (reference sequence). V was shortened by 7 bases and J by 4 bases, with 10 bases between the two germline ends. CDR3: CASIGTINEKLFF. CDR3 in DNA: TGTGCCAGTATTGGGACCATTAATGAAAAACTGTTTTTT.

This chain connects TRBV7-8 to TRBJ1-5; possible D gene TRBD1, 6 bases. V dropped 5 bases and J dropped 6 bases, with 11 bases sitting between them. The CDR3 is made up of 13 amino acids. CDR1 is SGHVS and CDR2 is FQNEAQ in the germline V gene. CDR3 sequence: CASSATGIQPQHF. Written as DNA, the CDR3 is TGTGCCAGCAGCGCCACAGGGATTCAGCCCCAGCATTTT. The whole variable domain, remainder taken from reference TRBV7-8 and TRBJ1-5, is GAGVSQSPRYKVAKRGQDVALRCDPISGHVSLFWYQQALGQGPEFLTYFQNEAQLDKSGLPSDRFFAERPEGSVSTLKIQRTQQEDSAVYLCASSATGIQPQHFGDGTRLSIL.

This clone was seen a few times. The rearrangement links TRBV27 to TRBJ1-2; TRBD1 matches at 9 bases. The CDR3 has 11 residues. Germline loops: CDR1 MNHEY, CDR2 SMNVEV (reference sequence). V lost 8 bases, J lost 5 bases, and 0 bases stayed unmatched. CDR3 in DNA: TGTGCCAGCGGACAGGGGTATGGCTACACCTTC. This codes for CASGQGYGYTF.